These 13 T cell receptor beta chains came from one sample sequenced in a study of T cell responses to AZD1222 COVID-19 vaccine. Assay used: immunoSEQ multiplex PCR; TCRdb lists only in-frame clones, some missing. The data contain about 110,000 clones, around 87% of them seen just once; the ten biggest clones take up about 1.2%. This sample comprised peripheral blood, obtained on day 0 of AZD1222 vaccination. The receptors here all came from an adult in good health.

The V call is TRBV25-1, the J call TRBJ2-2; perhaps TRBD1 as D (5 bases). The CDR3 contains 15 residues. Germline loops: CDR1 MGHDK, CDR2 SYGVNS. The V gene lost 0 bases and the J gene lost 2 bases, with 7 bases spanning the gap. The CDR3 DNA is TGTGCCAGCAGTGAATACAGGGTTAACACCGGGGAGCTGTTTTTT. It yields the protein CASSEYRVNTGELFF.

The chain uses TRBV7-9 and TRBJ1-2, with 8 bases that match TRBD1. V gave up 5 bases and J gave up 2 bases; unmatched junction bases: 4. This CDR3 region has 14 residues. Germline V gives CDR1 SEHNR, CDR2 FQNEAQ (reference sequence). The CDR3 nucleotides are TGTGCCAGCAGCCCGCGACAGGGGAACTATGGCTACACCTTC. Amino acids: CASSPRQGNYGYTF.

This chain connects TRBV27 to TRBJ2-7; D not certain. CDR1 MNHEY and CDR2 SMNVEV come from the germline V gene (reference sequence). The CDR3 consists of 15 residues. Trimming stripped 7 bases from V and 6 bases from J, with 22 bases between. The CDR3 nucleotides are TGTGCCAGCACCGTCAGATCCAGGCCCTTGGGCGAGCAGTACTTC. It is translated as CASTVRSRPLGEQYF.

V is TRBV2 and J is TRBJ2-3; D is perhaps TRBD2 (7 bases). This CDR3 spans 19 amino acids. V dropped 3 bases and J dropped 2 bases, with 24 bases sitting between them. Looked up from germline, CDR1 is SNHLY and CDR2 is FYNNEI. CDR3 amino acids: CASSEILGGPRGNTDTQYF. CDR3 DNA sequence: TGTGCCAGCAGTGAGATCCTCGGGGGGCCAAGGGGAAACACAGATACGCAGTATTTT.

The genes are TRBV10-1 and TRBJ1-2, with 8 bases identical to TRBD1. CDR3 length: 15 residues. Trimming removed 0 bases from V and 8 bases from J; junction bases left unmatched: 8. Germline loops: CDR1 WNHNN, CDR2 SYGVQD (reference sequence). The CDR3 nucleotides read TGCGCCAGCAGTGAGTCTGGGACAGGACTGGGCGGCTACACCTTC. Translated: CASSESGTGLGGYTF.

This clone turned up a few times. The chain has TRBV4-1 and TRBJ1-2; 8 bases line up with TRBD1. Germline loops: CDR1 MGHRA, CDR2 YSYEKL. The CDR3 consists of 18 residues. Trimming took 3 bases from V and 2 from J; bases not matched to a gene: 14. The CDR3 DNA is TGCGCCAGCAGCCAGGACAAGGCCTCGTGGGACAGGAACTATGGCTACACCTTC. It codes for CASSQDKASWDRNYGYTF.

The DNA for the CDR3 is TGTGCCAGCAAGAGCGATGGCTACACCTTC. Amino acid sequence: CASKSDGYTF. V and J are TRBV6-4 and TRBJ1-2; no clear D gene. The germline CDR1 and CDR2 sequences are MRHNA and SNTAGT. V lost 7 bases, J lost 6 bases, and 6 bases lay in between. The CDR3 spans 10 residues.

J is TRBJ1-3 and V is TRBV16, with D unresolved. The V end lost 0 bases, the J end lost 0 bases, and 6 bases lay between the germline ends. This CDR3 is built from 15 residues. Germline CDR1 KGHSY, CDR2 FQNENV. CDR3 loop: CASSQSRFSGNTIYF. The CDR3 DNA is TGTGCCAGCAGCCAATCGAGGTTCTCTGGAAACACCATATATTTT.

The chain couples TRBV19 to TRBJ1-3; TRBD1 matches at 9 bases. CDR3 length: 17 amino acids. Looked up from germline, CDR1 is LNHDA and CDR2 is SQIVND (reference sequence). V lost 7 bases and J lost 0; bases outside the gene matches: 10. CDR3 nucleotide sequence: TGTGCCAGTAACCACAGGGGGCGAGGCCCCTCTGGAAACACCATATATTTT. Its translation: CASNHRGRGPSGNTIYF.

V usage is TRBV6-6 and J usage is TRBJ2-7; D is unresolved. Trimming pared 10 bases from V and 6 bases from J, leaving 19 bases between. The CDR3 covers 13 residues. Germline loops: CDR1 MNHNY, CDR2 SVGAGI (reference sequence). The chain's CDR3 is CANLGSLLCEQYF. DNA of the CDR3: TGTGCCAATCTCGGCAGCCTACTATGCGAGCAGTACTTC.

V and J are TRBV11-3 and TRBJ1-5; no definite D call. Germline V CDR1 and CDR2: SGHNT, YENEEA. The V and J ends lost 8 bases and 7 bases respectively, with 6 bases between them. This CDR3 region has 10 residues. The chain's CDR3 is CASVSQPQHF. CDR3 coding DNA: TGTGCCAGCGTCTCACAGCCCCAGCATTTT.

This rearrangement joins TRBV20-1 to TRBJ1-1; D is unresolved. The CDR3 is 10 residues long. The V and J ends lost 6 bases and 3 bases respectively, with 5 bases between them. Germline V gives CDR1 DFQATT, CDR2 SNEGSKA (reference sequence). CDR3 protein: CSAAHTEAFF. The CDR3 DNA follows: TGCAGTGCGGCACACACTGAAGCTTTCTTT.

The chain has TRBV21-1 and TRBJ2-7; the D call of TRBD1 is as the table states it, not checked on the DNA. TRBV21-1 is a documented pseudogene. The CDR3 sequence is 17 residues long. The CDR3, as DNA: TGTGCCAGCAGCAAAGGCGGCATAGGAACAGGATCCTACGAGCAGTACTTC. It specifies CASSKGGIGTGSYEQYF.